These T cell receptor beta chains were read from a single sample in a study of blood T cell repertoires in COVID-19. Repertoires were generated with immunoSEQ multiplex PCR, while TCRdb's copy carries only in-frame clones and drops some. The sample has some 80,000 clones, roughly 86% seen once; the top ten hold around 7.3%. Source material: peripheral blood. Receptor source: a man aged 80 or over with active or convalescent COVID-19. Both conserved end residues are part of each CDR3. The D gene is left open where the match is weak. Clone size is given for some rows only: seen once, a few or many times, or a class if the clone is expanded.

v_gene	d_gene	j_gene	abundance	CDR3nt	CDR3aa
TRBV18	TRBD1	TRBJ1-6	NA	TGTGCCAGCTCACCCCGACAGGGAGGTCCACCCCTCCACTTT	CASSPRQGGPPLHF
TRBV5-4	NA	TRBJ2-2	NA	TGTGCCAGCAGCCTTCGAGCGCCCGCGAACACCGGGGAGCTGTTTTTT	CASSLRAPANTGELFF
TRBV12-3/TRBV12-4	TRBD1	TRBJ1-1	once	TGTGCCAGCAGTTTAAGGGGACAGGGGACAGCTTTCTTT	CASSLRGQGTAFF
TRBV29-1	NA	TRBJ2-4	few	TGCAGCGTAGGCAGAGTGAGGGGGGGGAAAAACATTCAGTACTTC	CSVGRVRGGKNIQYF
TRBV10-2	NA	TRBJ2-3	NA	TGCGCCAGCAGCTCGAGCACAGATACGCAGTATTTT	CASSSSTDTQYF
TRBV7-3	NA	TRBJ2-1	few	TGTGCCAGCAGCTCCCGACCCCCGTTGACCCGGGGACTCTACAATGAGCAGTTCTTC	CASSSRPPLTRGLYNEQFF
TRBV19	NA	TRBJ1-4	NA	TGTGCCAGTAGTATAGTCGTACAGCTTAATGAAAAACTGTTTTTT	CASSIVVQLNEKLFF
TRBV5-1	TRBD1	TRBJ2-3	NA	TGCGCCAGCAGCTCGGGACAGTTAGGGGCAGATACGCAGTATTTT	CASSSGQLGADTQYF
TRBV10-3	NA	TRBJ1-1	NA	TGTGCCACCAGGAGGGATCCGAACACTGAAGCTTTCTTT	CATRRDPNTEAFF
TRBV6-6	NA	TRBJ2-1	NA	TGTGCCAGCAGTCCTGGGCGGGCTCCAGGCCCCTACAATGAGCAGTTCTTC	CASSPGRAPGPYNEQFF
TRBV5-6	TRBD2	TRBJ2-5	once	TGTGCCAGCAGTTTTAGCGGGAGCCAAGAGACCCAGTACTTC	CASSFSGSQETQYF
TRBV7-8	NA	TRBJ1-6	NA	TGTGCCAGCAGCTTAGTAGGCAGGAATTCACCCCTCCACTTT	CASSLVGRNSPLHF
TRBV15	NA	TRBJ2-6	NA	TGTGCCACCAGCAGACAGGGTACTGGGGCCAACGTCCTGACTTTC	CATSRQGTGANVLTF
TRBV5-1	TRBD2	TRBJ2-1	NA	TGCGCCAGCAGCCCCATCGGGACTAGCGGGGGGAGCTCCTACAATGAGCAGTTCTTC	CASSPIGTSGGSSYNEQFF
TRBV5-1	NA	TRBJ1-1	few	TGCGCCAGCAGCCGCTCCAGGGAGGGGGTATACACTGAAGCTTTCTTT	CASSRSREGVYTEAFF
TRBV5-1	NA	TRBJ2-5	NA	TGCGCCAGCAGCCGTTCGGGACATGGAGAGACCCAGTACTTC	CASSRSGHGETQYF
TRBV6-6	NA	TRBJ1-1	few	TGTGCCAGCAGGCAGGGAGGGCCTTTCACTGAAGCTTTCTTT	CASRQGGPFTEAFF
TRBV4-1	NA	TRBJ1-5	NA	TGCGCCAGCAGCCAAGATCATTCGGATACGGGACTCACGCTTTCCCGCAATCAGCCCCAGCATTTT	CASSQDHSDTGLTLSRNQPQHF
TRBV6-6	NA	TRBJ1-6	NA	TGTGCCAGCAGACACGGACAGATGGATTCACCCCTCCACTTT	CASRHGQMDSPLHF
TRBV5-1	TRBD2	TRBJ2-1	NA	TGCGCCAGCAGCCAAATAGCGGGATGGGGTGAAAATGAGCAGTTCTTC	CASSQIAGWGENEQFF
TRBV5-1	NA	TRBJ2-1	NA	TGCGCCAGCAGCAGGGACTCAGTCACGGGTTACAATGAGCAGTTCTTC	CASSRDSVTGYNEQFF
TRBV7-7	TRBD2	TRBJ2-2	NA	TGTGCCAGCAGCTTAGGAATTAGCGGGAGCACCGGGGAGCTGTTTTTT	CASSLGISGSTGELFF
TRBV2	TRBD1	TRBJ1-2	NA	TGTGCCAGCAGCCTACGGACAGGAACTAACTATGGCTACACCTTC	CASSLRTGTNYGYTF
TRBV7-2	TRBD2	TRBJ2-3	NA	TGTGCCAGCAGCTTATTCCCTGGACTAGTGGAGGTTACGCAGTATTTT	CASSLFPGLVEVTQYF
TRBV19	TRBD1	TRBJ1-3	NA	TGTGCCAGTAGTACAGGGGGCTCTGGAAACACCATATATTTT	CASSTGGSGNTIYF
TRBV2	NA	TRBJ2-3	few	TGTGCCAGCAAAGAGGGACATAGCACAGATACGCAGTATTTT	CASKEGHSTDTQYF
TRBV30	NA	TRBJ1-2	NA	TGTGCCTGGAGTGCGAAAGGGGCAAACTATGGCTACACCTTC	CAWSAKGANYGYTF
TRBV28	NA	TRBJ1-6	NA	TGTGCCAGCAGTTTAGGCAGGTGGTCCTATAATTCACCCCTCCACTTT	CASSLGRWSYNSPLHF
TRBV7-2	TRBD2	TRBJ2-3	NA	TGTGCCAGCAGCTCACGACTAGCGGGGGCTGCAGATACGCAGTATTTT	CASSSRLAGAADTQYF
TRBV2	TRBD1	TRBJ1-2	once	TGTGCCAGCAGTTTATCGGGACAGGGGGCGGGTGGCTACACCTTC	CASSLSGQGAGGYTF
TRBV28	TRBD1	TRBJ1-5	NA	TGTGCCAGCAGATTAGACAGGGGGGGGTTTAAAGCCCAGCATTTT	CASRLDRGGFKAQHF
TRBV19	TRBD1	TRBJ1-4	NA	TGTGCCAGTAGACCTACAGGGGGGGCTAATGAAAAACTGTTTTTT	CASRPTGGANEKLFF
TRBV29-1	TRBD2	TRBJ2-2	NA	TGCAGCGTTGTAAATAGCGGGGGTCCGAACACCGGGGAGCTGTTTTTT	CSVVNSGGPNTGELFF
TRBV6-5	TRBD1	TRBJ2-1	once	TGTGCCAGCAGATCGGACAGGGTAGACAATGAGCAGTTCTTC	CASRSDRVDNEQFF
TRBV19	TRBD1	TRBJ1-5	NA	TGTGCCAGTAGGGACAGGGGGGTAAGGTTCGGTCAGCCCCAGCATTTT	CASRDRGVRFGQPQHF
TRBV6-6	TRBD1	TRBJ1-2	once	TGTGCCAGCAGTTACTCGGATGGGACAGGGACCTATGGCTACACCTTC	CASSYSDGTGTYGYTF
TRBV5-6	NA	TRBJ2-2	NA	TGTGCCAGCAGCTTGGTCGGCAGGGCCACCGGGGAGCTGTTTTTT	CASSLVGRATGELFF
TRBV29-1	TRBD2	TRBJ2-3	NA	TGCAGCGTCTCGGTAGCGGGGGGGAACACAGATACGCAGTATTTT	CSVSVAGGNTDTQYF
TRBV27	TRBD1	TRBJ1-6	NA	TGTGCCAGCAGTTCGGTTCGGACAGGGGCTAATTCACCCCTCCACTTT	CASSSVRTGANSPLHF
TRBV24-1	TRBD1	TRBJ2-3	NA	TGTGCGACCGGACAGGGAAGCACAGATACGCAGTATTTT	CATGQGSTDTQYF
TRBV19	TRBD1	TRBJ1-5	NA	TGTGCCAGTAGGGGGACAGGACATAGCAATCAGCCCCAGCATTTT	CASRGTGHSNQPQHF
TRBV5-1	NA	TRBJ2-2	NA	TGCGCCAGCAGCTTGGCCGTGGGAGCCGGGGAGCTGTTTTTT	CASSLAVGAGELFF
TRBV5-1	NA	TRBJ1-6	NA	TGCGCCAGCAGCTCGGGGGGCCCGGGCGAAGCCCTCCACTTT	CASSSGGPGEALHF
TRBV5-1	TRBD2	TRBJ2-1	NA	TGCGCCAGCAGCTCCGCTAGCGGCTCCTACAATGAGCAGTTCTTC	CASSSASGSYNEQFF
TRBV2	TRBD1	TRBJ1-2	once	TGTGCCAGCTCCCTGGACAGGGTTGGTGGCTACACCTTC	CASSLDRVGGYTF
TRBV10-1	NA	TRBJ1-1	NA	TGCGCCAGCAGCGCCCCAACAGTCCCGAACACTGAAGCTTTCTTT	CASSAPTVPNTEAFF
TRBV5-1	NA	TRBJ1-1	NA	TGCGCCAGCTTTCATGCGGGGGGTTCTGAAGCTTTCTTT	CASFHAGGSEAFF